This T cell receptor beta chain was retrieved from a study of persistence of HIV-infected CD4 T cells. Study background: Median time on suppressive ART was around eight years.

Study results and limitations: Bulk TCR data could not be restricted to HIV-1-infected CMV-responding cells.

The CDR3 extends over 18 amino acids. Per germline, CDR1 LNHNV and CDR2 YYDKDF (reference sequence). Trimming left V 0 bases short and J 1 base short, with 18 bases between. The stimulus was lysate of CMV-infected fibroblasts, 10 ug/mL. CD40L-negative CD69-negative CD45RO-high memory CD4+ T cells were sorted as populations depleted of antigen-responding cells. Donors were HIV-1-infected adults who began suppressive ART during chronic infection. For at least 4 years, plasma HIV-1 RNA was undetectable (<50 copies/mL). About this clone itself: Its specificity is not known.

This was the immunoSEQ version 4 assay in survey mode. Only in-frame clones appear in the TCRdb table, and some are missing; sequencing was by immunoSEQ multiplex PCR. The sample contains fewer than 40,000 clones, 82% of which appear only once. The clonotype originates from an adult woman with HIV who was CMV-seropositive. The sample consisted of CD4+ T cells sorted from PBMCs after approximately 19-hour stimulation, taken from a patient who received antiretroviral therapy. The chain carries TRBV15 and TRBJ1-1; tentatively, D is TRBD1 (6 bases). In DNA form, the CDR3 reads TGTGCCACCAGCAGAGATCGGGGACACCGCGGGGAGAACACTGAAGCTTTCTTT. Translation gives CATSRDRGHRGENTEAFF.